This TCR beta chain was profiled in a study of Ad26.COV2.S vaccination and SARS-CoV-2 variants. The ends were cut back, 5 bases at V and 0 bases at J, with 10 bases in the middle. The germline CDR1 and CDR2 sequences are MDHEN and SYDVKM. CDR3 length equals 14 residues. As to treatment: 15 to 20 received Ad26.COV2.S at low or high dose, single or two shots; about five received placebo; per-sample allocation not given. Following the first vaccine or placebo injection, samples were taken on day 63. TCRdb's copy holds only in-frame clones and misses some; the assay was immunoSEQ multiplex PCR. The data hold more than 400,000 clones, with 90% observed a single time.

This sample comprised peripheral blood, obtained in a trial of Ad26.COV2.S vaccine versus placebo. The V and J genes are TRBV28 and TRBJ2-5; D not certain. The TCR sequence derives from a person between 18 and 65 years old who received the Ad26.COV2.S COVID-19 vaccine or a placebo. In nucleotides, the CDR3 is TGTGCCAGCAGTAAACCCCCGCACCAAGAGACCCAGTACTTC. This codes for CASSKPPHQETQYF.